The 25 T cell receptor beta chains below were found in one sample sequenced in a study of cytomegalovirus exposure and HLA in healthy donors. PCR involved 60 Vbeta and 13 Jbeta primers. Data came from immunoSEQ multiplex PCR; TCRdb stores just in-frame clones and leaves some out. The repertoire holds some 48,000 clones, 80% seen once, with around 8.1% in the top ten. Sample: PBMCs. The receptors stem from a man between 25 and 39 years old in good health and CMV-seropositive.

This chain links TRBV4-1 with TRBJ2-7; D call uncertain. The CDR3 is made up of 16 amino acids. Germline CDR1 is MGHRA and CDR2 is YSYEKL. The ends were cut back, 0 bases at V and 0 bases at J, with 12 bases in the middle. The CDR3 protein is CASSQDGVASSYEQYF. The CDR3 coding sequence is TGCGCCAGCAGCCAAGATGGAGTAGCAAGCTCCTACGAGCAGTACTTC.

This clone was recorded only once. The chain recombines TRBV7-8 with TRBJ1-5; weak D call: TRBD1 (6 bases). V was cut by 5 bases and J by 7 bases, with 21 bases left in between. The CDR3 contains 16 residues. In germline, CDR1 is SGHVS, CDR2 FQNEAQ. CDR3 DNA: TGTGCCAGCAGCCAGGGGTTTGCAGGGACGGAGCAGCCCCAGCATTTT. Its translation: CASSQGFAGTEQPQHF.

This rearrangement joins TRBV5-4 to TRBJ1-1; the match to TRBD1 covers 8 bases. V was pared by 3 bases and J by 3 bases, with 4 bases of the junction left unmatched. This CDR3 is 14 amino acids long. CDR1 SGHNT and CDR2 YYREEE come from the germline V gene (reference sequence). CDR3 in amino acids: CASSSDRGDTEAFF. The CDR3 coding sequence is TGTGCCAGCAGCTCAGACAGGGGAGACACTGAAGCTTTCTTT.

V and J are TRBV5-1 and TRBJ2-2, with TRBD2 matching over 8 bases. The length of the CDR3 is 14 residues. Per the germline V gene, CDR1 is SGHRS and CDR2 is YFSETQ. After removal of 3 bases from V and 7 bases from J, the junction contained 5 bases not matched to a gene. The chain's CDR3 is CASSSGGPGGELFF. The CDR3 DNA sequence: TGCGCCAGCAGCTCGGGGGGGCCGGGCGGGGAGCTGTTTTTT.

V is TRBV18 and J is TRBJ2-2; no definite D call. Looked up from germline, CDR1 is KGHSH and CDR2 is LQKENI. Trimming took off 0 bases at V and 2 bases at J, with 7 bases between the two ends. The CDR3 is made up of 15 amino acids. Here the CDR3 reads CASSPPSRNTGELFF. The CDR3 DNA reads TGTGCCAGCTCACCACCTAGCCGAAACACCGGGGAGCTGTTTTTT.

Only one count was recorded for this clone. The rearrangement links TRBV29-1 to TRBJ1-4; 7 bases match TRBD1. This CDR3 has 15 residues. Germline-derived CDR1 and CDR2 are SQVTM and ANQGSEA. J lost 5 bases, V lost 0 bases, and 6 bases had no gene match. The CDR3, as DNA: TGCAGCGTTGAAGATTGGGCAGGGGGAAATGAAAAACTGTTTTTT. Translation: CSVEDWAGGNEKLFF.

The CDR3 sequence is CASSRSWANVLTF. The CDR3 DNA follows: TGTGCCAGCAGCCGCAGTTGGGCCAACGTCCTGACTTTC. This chain links TRBV9 with TRBJ2-6; unclear D gene. CDR1 is SGDLS, CDR2 YYNGEE, per germline. This CDR3 spans 13 amino acids. The V end lost 4 bases, the J end lost 5 bases, and 7 bases lay between the germline ends. The whole variable domain, remainder taken from reference TRBV9 and TRBJ2-6, is DSGVTQTPKHLITATGQRVTLRCSPRSGDLSVYWYQQSLDQGLQFLIQYYNGEERAKGNILERFSAQQFPDLHSELNLSSLELGDSALYFCASSRSWANVLTFGAGSRLTVL.

CDR3 residues: CASSRSIETGGVYGYTF. CDR3 in DNA: TGTGCCAGCAGCCGGAGTATAGAGACAGGGGGCGTCTATGGCTACACCTTC. The chain recombines TRBV9 with TRBJ1-2; 10 bases align to TRBD1. Per the germline V gene, CDR1 is SGDLS and CDR2 is YYNGEE. The CDR3 length is 17 residues. J lost 4 bases, V lost 4 bases, and 13 bases had no gene match.

This rearrangement joins TRBV5-4 to TRBJ1-3; D call uncertain. The germline CDR1 and CDR2 sequences are SGHNT and YYREEE (reference sequence). CDR3 length equals 13 residues. Trimming took 4 bases from V and 4 from J, leaving 9 bases between them. The CDR3 nucleotides read TGTGCCAGCAGCCTCGACACCGGAAACACCATATATTTT. Protein: CASSLDTGNTIYF.

This clone came up a few times. The CDR3 nucleotides are TGTGCCAGCAGCTGGGCGACAGGGTACACTGAAGCTTTCTTT. Its translation is CASSWATGYTEAFF. This chain links TRBV5-6 with TRBJ1-1; 7 bases are shared with TRBD1. V lost 3 bases and J lost 3; bases outside the gene matches: 5. The CDR3 consists of 14 residues. Germline lookup yields CDR1 SGHDT and CDR2 YYEEEE. Full variable domain (remainder filled in from reference TRBV5-6 and TRBJ1-1): DAGVTQSPTHLIKTRGQQVTLRCSPKSGHDTVSWYQQALGQGPQFIFQYYEEEERQRGNFPDRFSGHQFPNYSSELNVNALLLGDSALYLCASSWATGYTEAFFGQGTRLTVV.

The chain employs TRBV5-3 and TRBJ2-1; tentative D call: TRBD2 (6 bases). TRBV5-3 is recorded as an ORF, its role being uncertain. Trimming pared 1 base from V and 0 bases from J, leaving 8 bases between. The CDR3 contains 15 residues. In DNA form, the CDR3 reads TGTGCCAGAAGCTTGTACGGGAGCTCCTACAATGAGCAGTTCTTC. This translates into CARSLYGSSYNEQFF.

This chain joins TRBV9 and TRBJ1-2, with 8 bases lining up with TRBD1. Germline CDR1 and CDR2: SGDLS and YYNGEE. V was pared by 0 bases and J by 6 bases, with 4 bases of the junction left unmatched. This CDR3 comprises 14 residues. As DNA, the CDR3 is TGTGCCAGCAGCGTAGTTTCAGGGGGCCATGGCTACACCTTC. It specifies CASSVVSGGHGYTF.

V usage is TRBV10-3 and J usage is TRBJ2-3; D perhaps matches TRBD1 (6 bases). V lost 7 bases and J lost 2, with 13 bases in between. This CDR3 is built from 14 residues. Germline CDR1 is ENHRY and CDR2 is SYGVKD. The chain's CDR3 is CAIKSGAHTDTQYF. The CDR3 coding sequence is TGTGCCATCAAATCAGGGGCTCACACAGATACGCAGTATTTT.

The CDR3 DNA is TGTGCCAGCAGTTACTCTTACAGGGGGAACTATGGCTACACCTTC. Protein: CASSYSYRGNYGYTF. V and J are TRBV6-5 and TRBJ1-2, with TRBD1 identical over 8 bases. There are 15 residues in the CDR3. Germline V lookup: CDR1 MNHEY, CDR2 SVGAGI. After removal of 0 bases from V and 2 bases from J, the junction contained 2 bases not matched to a gene.

The rearrangement joins TRBV6-5 to TRBJ2-2; TRBD2 matches 7 bases. The ends lost 7 bases at V and 0 bases at J; junction bases unmatched: 5. CDR3 length: 15 amino acids. Germline CDR1 reads MNHEY; CDR2 reads SVGAGI. The CDR3: CASKRGGTNTGELFF. The CDR3 coding sequence is TGTGCCAGCAAGCGGGGAGGGACGAACACCGGGGAGCTGTTTTTT.

This clone is a singleton in its sample. The chain joins TRBV29-1 to TRBJ1-5; tentatively, D is TRBD1 (5 bases). The germline gives CDR1 SQVTM, CDR2 ANQGSEA. Trimming cost V 7 bases and J 7 bases, with 20 bases left between them. There are 14 residues in the CDR3. CDR3 sequence: CSASDAGGGQPQHF. In DNA, the CDR3 is TGCAGCGCGTCGGACGCTGGTGGGGGGCAGCCCCAGCATTTT.

J is TRBJ2-7 and V is TRBV7-2; 7 nucleotides align to TRBD2. The length of the CDR3 is 12 residues. The germline gives CDR1 SGHTA, CDR2 FQGNSA. With V trimmed by 8 bases and J by 1 base, 2 bases remained unmatched. The DNA for the CDR3 is TGTGCCAGCGGGGGGGGATCCTACGAGCAGTACTTC. It translates to CASGGGSYEQYF.

The rearrangement links TRBV7-8 to TRBJ1-2, with D uncertain. With 5 bases removed from V and 4 bases from J, the gap between germline ends came to 14 bases. Germline V gene data show CDR1 as SGHVS and CDR2 as FQNEAQ. CDR3 length equals 14 residues. This CDR3 is CASSPGPLTYGYTF. The CDR3 DNA reads as TGTGCCAGCAGCCCGGGTCCGTTGACCTATGGCTACACCTTC. The full variable domain, in which reference TRBV7-8 and TRBJ1-2 provide the parts outside the CDR3, is GAGVSQSPRYKVAKRGQDVALRCDPISGHVSLFWYQQALGQGPEFLTYFQNEAQLDKSGLPSDRFFAERPEGSVSTLKIQRTQQEDSAVYLCASSPGPLTYGYTFGSGTRLTVV.

The chain couples TRBV27 to TRBJ1-2, with 10 bases that match TRBD1. Germline CDR1 is MNHEY and CDR2 is SMNVEV (reference sequence). After removal of 5 bases from V and 4 bases from J, the junction contained 4 bases not matched to a gene. This CDR3 is 14 amino acids long. CDR3 loop: CASSGDRGLYGYTF. The CDR3, as DNA: TGTGCCAGCAGTGGAGACAGGGGGCTCTATGGCTACACCTTC.

The rearrangement uses TRBV27 and TRBJ1-2; the D gene is possibly TRBD1 (5 bases). CDR3 length equals 14 residues. Germline V lookup: CDR1 MNHEY, CDR2 SMNVEV (reference sequence). The germline V and J ends were trimmed by 2 bases and 4 bases, with 11 bases remaining between them. CDR3 sequence reads: CASSLASGGYGYTF. Here the CDR3 DNA reads TGTGCCAGCAGTTTAGCTTCGGGGGGCTATGGCTACACCTTC.

This chain joins TRBV30 and TRBJ1-2, with 8 bases fitting TRBD1. The CDR3 length is 13 residues. V lost 0 bases and J lost 7; bases outside the gene matches: 4. Germline V gene sequence: CDR1 GTSNPN, CDR2 SVGIG (reference sequence). CDR3 DNA: TGTGCCTGGAGTGTAAGGCAGGGGGCTGGCTACACCTTC. Protein: CAWSVRQGAGYTF.

This clone was seen more than once but under ten times. The V and J genes are TRBV4-1 and TRBJ1-1; unclear D gene. Trimming took off 0 bases at V and 3 bases at J, with 11 bases between the two ends. From germline, CDR1 is MGHRA and CDR2 YSYEKL. The CDR3 is made up of 15 amino acids. CDR3 DNA: TGCGCCAGCAGCCAAGACGAGAGGGAGGACACTGAAGCTTTCTTT. Amino acid sequence: CASSQDEREDTEAFF.

In this sample, this clone turned up once. V is TRBV2 and J is TRBJ1-2; D is ambiguous. CDR1 and CDR2 from the germline V gene are SNHLY and FYNNEI. This CDR3 has 12 residues. The V and J ends lost 4 bases and 4 bases respectively, with 7 bases between them. The CDR3 DNA is TGTGCCAGCAGTGGGGAGGTCTATGGCTACACCTTC. Translation: CASSGEVYGYTF.

The rearrangement links TRBV5-1 to TRBJ1-2; 9 bases line up with TRBD1. After removal of 1 base from V and 6 bases from J, the junction contained 7 bases not matched to a gene. This CDR3 has 15 residues. Germline CDR1 reads SGHRS; CDR2 reads YFSETQ. DNA for the CDR3: TGCGCCAGCAGCTTGTCCTCCACAGGGGGCGATGGCTACACCTTC. Encoded protein: CASSLSSTGGDGYTF.

V gene TRBV15 combines with J gene TRBJ2-5; TRBD1 is a possible D gene (5 bases). The DNA end lines up better with TRBJ2-7; the J call may be wrong. The CDR3 spans 13 residues. Germline V gene lookup returns CDR1 LNHNV and CDR2 YYDKDF (reference sequence). CDR3: CATSRQGLGEQYF. The CDR3 bases are TGTGCCACCAGCAGACAGGGTTTGGGCGAGCAGTACTTC.